Sequencing of this TCR beta chain was carried out in a study of blood T cell repertoires in COVID-19. This CDR3 region has 13 residues. Germline CDR1 is SGDLS and CDR2 is YYNGEE. Trimming removed 0 bases from V and 2 bases from J, with 3 bases in between. About this clone itself: Other DNA sequences in this sample translate to the same CDR3.

Profiled with immunoSEQ multiplex PCR; TCRdb holds only in-frame clones, not every one. The sample holds about 120,000 clones, 75% to 90% seen once. The specimen was peripheral blood. The chain has TRBV9 and TRBJ2-1; D not resolved. This TCR came from a man aged 40-49 years with acute or convalescent COVID-19. This CDR3 is CASSVGPYNEQFF. In nucleotides, the CDR3 is TGTGCCAGCAGCGTAGGGCCCTACAATGAGCAGTTCTTC.